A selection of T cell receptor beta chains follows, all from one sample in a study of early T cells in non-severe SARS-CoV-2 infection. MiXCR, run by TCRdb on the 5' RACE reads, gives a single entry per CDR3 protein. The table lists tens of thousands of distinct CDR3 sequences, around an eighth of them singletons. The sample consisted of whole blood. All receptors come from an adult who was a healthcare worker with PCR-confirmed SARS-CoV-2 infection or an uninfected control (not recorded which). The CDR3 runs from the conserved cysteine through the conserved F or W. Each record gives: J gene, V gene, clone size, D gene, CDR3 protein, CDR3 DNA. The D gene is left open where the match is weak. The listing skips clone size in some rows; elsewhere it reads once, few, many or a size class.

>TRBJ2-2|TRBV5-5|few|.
CASSLYSQGTGELFF
TGTGCCAGCAGCTTGTACTCCCAGGGAACCGGGGAGCTGTTTTTT
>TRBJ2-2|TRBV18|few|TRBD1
CASSPIQGTANTGELFF
TGTGCCAGCTCACCGATCCAGGGGACAGCGAACACCGGGGAGCTGTTTTTT
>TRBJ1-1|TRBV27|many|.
CASSSLTGFTEAFF
TGTGCCAGCAGCTCCCTCACAGGGTTCACTGAAGCTTTCTTT
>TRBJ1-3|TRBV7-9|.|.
CASSRQRARQGNTIYF
TGTGCCAGCAGCCGACAACGCGCCCGACAGGGAAACACCATATATTTT
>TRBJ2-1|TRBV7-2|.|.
CASRPGGGYNEQFF
TGTGCCAGCCGCCCGGGGGGCGGGTACAATGAGCAGTTCTTC
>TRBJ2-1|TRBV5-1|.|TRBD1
CASSLTGGPIYNEQFF
TGCGCCAGCAGCCTAACAGGGGGCCCTATTTACAATGAGCAGTTCTTC
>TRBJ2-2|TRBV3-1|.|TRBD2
CASISPSGRAAGELFF
TGTGCCAGCATCTCCCCTAGCGGGAGGGCCGCCGGGGAGCTGTTTTTT
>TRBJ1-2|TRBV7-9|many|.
CASSPTIMTVSAGYTF
TGTGCCAGCAGCCCGACTATCATGACAGTGTCAGCCGGCTACACCTTC
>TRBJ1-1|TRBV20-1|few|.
CSARGGGGATEAFF
TGCAGTGCTAGAGGCGGCGGGGGGGCGACTGAAGCTTTCTTT
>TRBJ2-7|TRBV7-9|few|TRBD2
CASSPSGRAYEQYF
TGTGCCAGCAGCCCTAGCGGGAGGGCCTACGAGCAGTACTTC
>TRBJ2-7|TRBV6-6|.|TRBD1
CASRTGQGEYEQYF
TGTGCCAGCAGGACGGGACAGGGGGAATACGAGCAGTACTTC
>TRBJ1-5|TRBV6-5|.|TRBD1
CASRDRGRGGNQPQHF
TGTGCCAGCCGGGACAGGGGGCGCGGGGGCAATCAGCCCCAGCATTTT
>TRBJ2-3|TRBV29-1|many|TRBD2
CSAEGVAGGLRSTDTQYF
TGCAGCGCGGAGGGGGTAGCGGGAGGCCTCCGAAGCACAGATACGCAGTATTTT
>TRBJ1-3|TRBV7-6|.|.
CASSLGGPSGNTIYF
TGTGCCAGCAGCTTAGGGGGACCCTCCGGAAACACCATATATTTT
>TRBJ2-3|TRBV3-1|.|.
CASSQHPSTDTQYF
TGTGCCAGCAGCCAACACCCTAGCACAGATACGCAGTATTTT
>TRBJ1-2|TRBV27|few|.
CASSFLVELNYGYTF
TGTGCCAGCAGTTTTCTCGTCGAGCTAAACTATGGCTACACCTTC
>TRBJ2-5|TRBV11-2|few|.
CASTVLRGTGGEETQYF
TGTGCCAGCACCGTACTCAGGGGCACGGGCGGGGAGGAGACCCAGTACTTC
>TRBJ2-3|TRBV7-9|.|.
CASPRGPAGTDTQYF
TGTGCCAGCCCCAGAGGGCCCGCTGGCACAGATACGCAGTATTTT
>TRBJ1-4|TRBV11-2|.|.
CASSFQEGEKLFF
TGTGCCAGCAGCTTTCAGGAAGGCGAAAAACTGTTTTTT
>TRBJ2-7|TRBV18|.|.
CTSSPPTGGRRSYEQYF
TGTACCAGCTCACCACCGACCGGGGGCCGCCGCTCCTACGAGCAGTACTTC
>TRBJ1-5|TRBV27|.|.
CASSLNSASTFPQHF
TGTGCCAGCAGTTTGAACAGCGCATCCACTTTTCCCCAGCATTTT
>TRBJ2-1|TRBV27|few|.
CASSRPLVTGSRVNEQFF
TGTGCCAGCAGTCGGCCCCTCGTAACAGGGAGCAGGGTGAATGAGCAGTTCTTC
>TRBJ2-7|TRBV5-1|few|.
CASSLRAGNNYEQYF
TGCGCCAGCAGCTTGAGGGCGGGGAACAACTACGAGCAGTACTTC
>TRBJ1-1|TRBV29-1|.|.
CSVDEGWEAFF
TGCAGCGTTGATGAGGGATGGGAAGCTTTCTTT
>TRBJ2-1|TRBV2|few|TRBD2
CASRRTSGGGNEQFF
TGTGCCAGCAGGAGGACTAGCGGCGGGGGAAATGAGCAGTTCTTC
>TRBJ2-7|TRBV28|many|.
CASAKRGNHYEQYF
TGTGCCAGCGCGAAGAGAGGGAATCACTACGAGCAGTACTTC
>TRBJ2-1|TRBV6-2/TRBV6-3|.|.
CASSYPSDEQFF
TGTGCCAGCAGTTACCCTAGCGACGAGCAGTTCTTC
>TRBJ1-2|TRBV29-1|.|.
CSVLVGETYGYTF
TGCAGCGTTTTAGTTGGGGAGACCTATGGCTACACCTTC
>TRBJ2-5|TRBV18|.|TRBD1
CASSAGQGAVETQYF
TGTGCCAGCTCCGCCGGACAGGGGGCGGTGGAGACCCAGTACTTC
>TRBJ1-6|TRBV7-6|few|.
CASSLGSGSSPLHF
TGTGCCAGCAGCTTAGGGAGCGGGAGTTCACCCCTCCACTTT
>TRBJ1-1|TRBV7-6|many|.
CASSPGRVRAATEAFF
TGTGCCAGCAGCCCAGGGCGGGTCAGGGCAGCGACTGAAGCTTTCTTT
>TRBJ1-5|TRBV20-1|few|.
CSGLVAGRDQPQHF
TGCAGTGGGTTAGTGGCAGGTCGCGATCAGCCCCAGCATTTT
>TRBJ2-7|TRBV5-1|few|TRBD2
CASSLGLAGGPDEQYF
TGCGCCAGCAGCTTGGGACTAGCGGGAGGGCCCGACGAGCAGTACTTC
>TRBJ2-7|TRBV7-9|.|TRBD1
CASSSPGQVSYEQYF
TGTGCCAGCAGTTCCCCGGGACAGGTGTCCTACGAGCAGTACTTC
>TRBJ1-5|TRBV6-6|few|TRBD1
CASSYLARQGPQPQHF
TGTGCCAGCAGTTACCTTGCCCGACAGGGGCCTCAGCCCCAGCATTTT
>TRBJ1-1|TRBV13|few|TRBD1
CASSPDRGRTEAFF
TGTGCCAGCAGCCCGGACAGGGGGAGGACTGAAGCTTTCTTT
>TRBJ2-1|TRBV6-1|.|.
CASSERYNEQFF
TGTGCCAGCAGTGAACGGTACAATGAGCAGTTCTTC
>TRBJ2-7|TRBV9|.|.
CASSVGNRIYEQYF
TGTGCCAGCAGCGTAGGGAACAGAATCTACGAGCAGTACTTC
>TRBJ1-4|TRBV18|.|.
CASSPQAARLNEKLFF
TGTGCCAGCTCACCACAGGCAGCCCGGCTTAATGAAAAACTGTTTTTT
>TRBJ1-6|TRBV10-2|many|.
CASMEGWGSPLHF
TGCGCCAGCATGGAAGGATGGGGTTCACCCCTCCACTTT
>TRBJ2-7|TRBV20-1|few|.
CSAKLNYEQYF
TGCAGTGCCAAGTTAAACTACGAGCAGTACTTC
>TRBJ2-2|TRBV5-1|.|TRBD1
CASSLGQGFAGELFF
TGCGCCAGCAGCTTGGGACAGGGGTTCGCCGGGGAGCTGTTTTTT
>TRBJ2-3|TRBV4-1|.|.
CASSQGTSTDTQYF
TGCGCCAGCAGCCAAGGGACTAGCACAGATACGCAGTATTTT
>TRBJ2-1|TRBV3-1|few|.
CASTWIGGNNEQFF
TGTGCCAGCACCTGGATTGGCGGAAACAATGAGCAGTTCTTC
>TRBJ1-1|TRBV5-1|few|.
CASAGDTEAFF
TGCGCCAGTGCCGGGGACACTGAAGCTTTCTTT
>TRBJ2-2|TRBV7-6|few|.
CASSPRWQGFTGELFF
TGTGCCAGCAGCCCCAGATGGCAGGGGTTCACCGGGGAGCTGTTTTTT